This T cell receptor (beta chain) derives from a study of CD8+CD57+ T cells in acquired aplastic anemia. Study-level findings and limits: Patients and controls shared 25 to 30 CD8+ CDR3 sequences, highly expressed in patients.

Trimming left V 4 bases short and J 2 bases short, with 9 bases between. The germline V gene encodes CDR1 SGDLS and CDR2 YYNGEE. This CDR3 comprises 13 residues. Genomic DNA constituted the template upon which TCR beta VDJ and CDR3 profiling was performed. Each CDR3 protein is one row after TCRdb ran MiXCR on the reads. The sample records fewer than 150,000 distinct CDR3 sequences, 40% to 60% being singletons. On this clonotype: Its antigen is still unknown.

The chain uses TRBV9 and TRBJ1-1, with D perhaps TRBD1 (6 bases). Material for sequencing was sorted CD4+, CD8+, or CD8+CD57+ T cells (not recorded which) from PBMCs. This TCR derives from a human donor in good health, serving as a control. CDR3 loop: CASSLGTNTEAFF. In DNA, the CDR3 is TGTGCCAGCAGCCTCGGGACAAACACTGAAGCTTTCTTT.